Shown below are 32 T cell receptor beta chains from a single sample sequenced in a study of T-cell memory formation after mild COVID-19. TCRdb analysed the 5' RACE reads with MiXCR anew, one entry per CDR3 protein. The sample holds 100,000 to 150,000 distinct CDR3 sequences, about 18% seen once. The material sequenced was PBMCs or a T cell subset sorted from them (not recorded which). These receptors originate from a man between 18 and 35 years old who had mild COVID-19 (a few samples of this study predate the infection). Cell type and time point are not known.

There are a few counts of this clonotype. V gene TRBV29-1 combines with J gene TRBJ2-3; TRBD2 matches 7 bases. The CDR3 contains 12 residues. Germline V gene data show CDR1 as SQVTM and CDR2 as ANQGSEA. V lost 7 bases and J lost 3; bases outside the gene matches: 4. The CDR3 region is CSAGGLTDTQYF. CDR3 bases: TGCAGCGCGGGGGGTTTGACAGATACGCAGTATTTT.

This chain connects TRBV12-3 or TRBV12-4 to TRBJ2-3; D might be TRBD1 (6 bases). The CDR3 totals 15 residues. V was shortened by 6 bases and J by 1 base, with 14 bases between the two germline ends. CDR3 protein: CASRDRLPGTDTQYF. CDR3 bases: TGTGCCAGCAGAGACAGGCTCCCAGGCACAGATACGCAGTATTTT.

The chain recombines TRBV6-5 with TRBJ1-1; TRBD1 aligns across 7 bases. The V gene end was trimmed by 2 bases and the J gene end by 4 bases; junction bases not matched to a gene: 4. Germline V gene lookup returns CDR1 MNHEY and CDR2 SVGAGI. This CDR3 is built from 14 residues. The CDR3 bases are TGTGCCAGCAGTTACCGACAGGGTGGCACTGAAGCTTTCTTT. Translated, it gives CASSYRQGGTEAFF.

This clonotype was counted a few times. The chain combines TRBV5-1 with TRBJ2-2, with D unclear. CDR3 size: 14 residues. Germline CDR1 is SGHRS and CDR2 is YFSETQ. Trimming shortened V by 4 bases and J by 7 bases, and 14 bases separated the two germline ends. The DNA of the CDR3 is TGCGCCAGCAGCCGGCCCCCCCCGGGCGGGGAGCTGTTTTTT. Amino acids: CASSRPPPGGELFF.

The chain combines TRBV5-1 with TRBJ2-7; D might be TRBD1 (5 bases). Per the germline V gene, CDR1 is SGHRS and CDR2 is YFSETQ. Trimming took 0 bases from V and 9 from J, leaving 10 bases between them. The CDR3 has 12 residues. The CDR3 DNA follows: TGCGCCAGCAGCTTGGAGGGGCCCGTGCAGTACTTC. Its translation: CASSLEGPVQYF.

The chain has TRBV11-2 and TRBJ2-5; 9 bases map to TRBD2. Per germline, CDR1 SGHAT and CDR2 FQNNGV. The junction had 8 bases not matched to a gene; V was cut back by 6 bases and J by 6 bases. The CDR3 totals 14 residues. The CDR3, as DNA: TGTGCCAGCAGTGGGGAAGCGGGGGGAAAGACCCAGTACTTC. It yields the protein CASSGEAGGKTQYF.

V is TRBV5-1 and J is TRBJ1-2; D possibly corresponds to TRBD1 (6 bases). CDR1 SGHRS and CDR2 YFSETQ come from the germline V gene. Trimming left V 4 bases short and J 6 bases short, with 19 bases between. CDR3 size: 15 residues. The CDR3 DNA sequence: TGCGCCAGCAGCCCAACTCACAGGGTCAGAGATGGCTACACCTTC. This translates into CASSPTHRVRDGYTF.

The rearrangement links TRBV7-3 to TRBJ2-1, with D hard to call. The V and J ends lost 5 bases and 7 bases respectively, with 21 bases between them. Germline CDR1 is SGHTA and CDR2 is FQGTGA. CDR3 length: 16 residues. The CDR3 loop is CASSLPIRAQLNEQFF. The CDR3 DNA is TGTGCCAGCAGCCTCCCCATTCGGGCCCAGTTGAATGAGCAGTTCTTC.

The genes are TRBV5-1 and TRBJ2-1; 9 bases match TRBD2. Trimming removed 7 bases from V and 6 bases from J; junction bases left unmatched: 11. The CDR3 has 15 residues. Germline CDR1 reads SGHRS; CDR2 reads YFSETQ. CDR3 sequence reads: CASGLGGGAINEQFF. The CDR3 DNA sequence: TGCGCCAGCGGTCTGGGCGGGGGGGCCATCAATGAGCAGTTCTTC.

V usage is TRBV5-1 and J usage is TRBJ2-7; D is perhaps TRBD1 (6 bases). Germline lookup yields CDR1 SGHRS and CDR2 YFSETQ. This CDR3 comprises 15 residues. With 3 bases removed from V and 0 bases from J, the gap between germline ends came to 13 bases. CDR3 protein: CASSSTGLPSYEQYF. The CDR3 nucleotides are TGCGCCAGCAGCTCGACAGGACTCCCCTCCTACGAGCAGTACTTC.

The genes are TRBV5-1 and TRBJ1-5, with unresolved D. V was trimmed by 0 bases and J by 7 bases, leaving 8 bases between them. From germline, CDR1 is SGHRS and CDR2 YFSETQ. The length of the CDR3 is 13 residues. The CDR3 spells CASSLAGEQPQHF. CDR3 sequence (DNA): TGCGCCAGCAGCTTGGCCGGGGAGCAGCCCCAGCATTTT.

This clonotype has a handful of counts. J is TRBJ2-3 and V is TRBV4-3, with D hard to call. This CDR3 spans 13 amino acids. V dropped 1 base and J dropped 2 bases, with 4 bases sitting between them. Germline V gene lookup returns CDR1 LGHNA and CDR2 YSLEER. The CDR3 is CASSQGVTDTQYF. The CDR3 bases are TGCGCCAGCAGCCAAGGGGTCACAGATACGCAGTATTTT.

The genes are TRBV12-3 or TRBV12-4 and TRBJ1-3, with D possibly being TRBD1 (5 bases). This CDR3 is 14 amino acids long. Trimming took 7 bases from V and 3 from J, leaving 13 bases between them. This CDR3 reads CASTLGGFGNTIYF. CDR3 in DNA: TGTGCCAGCACCTTGGGGGGGTTTGGAAACACCATATATTTT.

The chain uses TRBV4-3 and TRBJ2-1; no reliable D call. CDR1 and CDR2 from the germline V gene are LGHNA and YSLEER. The ends were cut back, 3 bases at V and 7 bases at J, with 13 bases in the middle. The CDR3 has 14 residues. CDR3 region: CASSQGYSGNEQFF. CDR3 bases: TGCGCCAGCAGCCAGGGGTATAGTGGGAATGAGCAGTTCTTC.

This chain's CDR3 is CASSPRLAGGIETQYF. For the CDR3, the DNA is TGTGCCAGCAGCCCCAGACTAGCGGGGGGGATAGAGACCCAGTACTTC. The V gene is TRBV7-8, the J gene TRBJ2-5, with 14 nucleotides matching TRBD2. CDR1 and CDR2 from the germline V gene are SGHVS and FQNEAQ. The CDR3 spans 16 residues. V dropped 5 bases and J dropped 4; count of bases not matched to a gene: 6.

This clonotype was found a few times. One end of the junction fails to match germline, which may point to a read error. The chain links TRBV7-7 to TRBJ2-5; TRBD2 is a possible D gene (7 bases). Per the germline V gene, CDR1 is SSHAT and CDR2 is FNYEAQ (reference sequence). The length of the CDR3 is 16 residues. The CDR3 DNA is TGTGCTAGCAGTCGAGGGGGGGCACCTTTCCAAGAGACCCAGTACTTC. Protein sequence: CASSRGGAPFQETQYF.

There are a few counts of this clonotype. The rearrangement joins TRBV7-8 to TRBJ2-6; 7 bases are a match to TRBD1. This CDR3 comprises 21 residues. Trimming took 2 bases from V and 1 from J; bases not matched to a gene: 17. Looked up from germline, CDR1 is SGHVS and CDR2 is FQNEAQ. The CDR3 region has the DNA TGTGCCAGCAGCTTATCCAGGACGGGACAGATGAGGGCATCTGGGGCCAACGTCCTGACTTTC. Translation gives CASSLSRTGQMRASGANVLTF.

The chain uses TRBV11-2 and TRBJ1-5; D is perhaps TRBD1 (6 bases). CDR3 length: 14 residues. The germline V gene encodes CDR1 SGHAT and CDR2 FQNNGV. Deletions cut 2 bases from V and 7 bases from J, with 12 bases between. In nucleotides, the CDR3 is TGTGCCAGCAGCTTAACGGCAGGGGAACAGCCCCAGCATTTT. Translated: CASSLTAGEQPQHF.

This clonotype has only a few counts. This sequence joins TRBV5-1 and TRBJ2-7; the match to TRBD1 covers 10 bases. The CDR3 loop spans 17 amino acids. The J segment lost 5 bases and the V segment lost 0 bases, leaving 11 bases of the junction unmatched. The V gene's germline CDR1 is SGHRS and CDR2 YFSETQ. CDR3 nucleotides: TGCGCCAGCAGCTTGGTTTACAGCGGGACAGGGGTCGACGAGCAGTACTTC. Translating it yields CASSLVYSGTGVDEQYF.

V is TRBV4-3 and J is TRBJ1-6; 9 nucleotides align to TRBD1. After removal of 0 bases from V and 9 bases from J, the junction contained 15 bases not matched to a gene. The CDR3 length is 19 residues. Looked up from germline, CDR1 is LGHNA and CDR2 is YSLEER. The CDR3 coding sequence is TGCGCCAGCAGCCAAGATTTAGTTCCGGGACAGGGATTCGGTTCACCCCTCCACTTT. This translates into CASSQDLVPGQGFGSPLHF.

This clonotype has at least ten counts. The genes are TRBV5-1 and TRBJ1-1; TRBD1 matches 12 bases. Losses at the gene ends were 3 bases for V and 2 bases for J; bases not matched to a gene: 5. Germline CDR1 and CDR2: SGHRS and YFSETQ. The CDR3 length is 16 residues. The DNA for the CDR3 is TGCGCCAGCAGCTGGGGGGACAGGGGGCCTAACACTGAAGCTTTCTTT. Translated, it gives CASSWGDRGPNTEAFF.

The CDR3 loop is CASSLVLAGNEQFF. CDR3 DNA: TGTGCCAGCAGCTTAGTCTTAGCTGGCAATGAGCAGTTCTTC. The chain has TRBV7-2 and TRBJ2-1; D is ambiguous. Trimming took off 1 base at V and 6 bases at J, with 10 bases between the two ends. CDR1 and CDR2 from the germline V gene are SGHTA and FQGNSA. This CDR3 spans 14 amino acids.

The chain links TRBV3-1 to TRBJ2-3; D is perhaps TRBD2 (5 bases). The CDR3 runs to 13 residues. Germline values: CDR1 LGHDT, CDR2 YNNKEL (reference sequence). The V end lost 5 bases, the J end lost 7 bases, and 13 bases lay between the germline ends. This chain's CDR3 is CASSSGPGNTQYF. The CDR3 DNA sequence: TGTGCCAGCAGCTCCGGCCCCGGGAATACGCAGTATTTT.

This chain connects TRBV4-2 to TRBJ1-1; maybe TRBD1 (6 bases). The CDR3 has 15 residues. The germline CDR1 and CDR2 sequences are LGHNA and YNFKEQ. Deletions cut 0 bases from V and 1 base from J, with 9 bases between. The CDR3 protein is CASSQDGGRNTEAFF. The CDR3 nucleotides read TGTGCCAGCAGCCAAGATGGGGGCAGGAACACTGAAGCTTTCTTT.

This clonotype was observed a few times. V usage is TRBV20-1 and J usage is TRBJ1-2; possibly TRBD1 for D (5 bases). Per germline, CDR1 DFQATT and CDR2 SNEGSKA (reference sequence). CDR3 length equals 12 residues. Trimming pared 6 bases from V and 2 bases from J, leaving 10 bases between. The CDR3: CSAKTANYGYTF. CDR3 nucleotides: TGCAGTGCAAAGACAGCCAACTATGGCTACACCTTC.

The chain carries TRBV12-3 or TRBV12-4 and TRBJ2-7, with 8 nucleotides matching TRBD2. The trim removed 3 bases at V and 6 bases at J, leaving 7 bases unmatched. The CDR3 spans 14 residues. The CDR3 DNA follows: TGTGCCAGCAGTTTGGGGGCGGGGGGAGGCGAGCAGTACTTC. Protein product: CASSLGAGGGEQYF.

This clonotype has just a few counts. The rearrangement joins TRBV7-2 to TRBJ2-7; 7 bases are shared with TRBD2. CDR3 length: 14 residues. Germline V gene sequence: CDR1 SGHTA, CDR2 FQGNSA. Trimming took 4 bases from V and 0 from J; bases not matched to a gene: 3. Here the CDR3 DNA reads TGTGCCAGCAGCTCCCGCGGGGGCTCCTACGAGCAGTACTTC. Amino acid sequence: CASSSRGGSYEQYF.

The chain links TRBV5-1 to TRBJ1-4; TRBD1 might be the D (6 bases). CDR1 and CDR2 (germline): SGHRS, YFSETQ. V gave up 4 bases and J gave up 8 bases, with 9 bases separating them. The CDR3 is 12 amino acids. The CDR3 nucleotides are TGCGCCAGCAGCCCCCAGGGGGAAAAACTGTTTTTT. It yields the protein CASSPQGEKLFF.

The rearrangement joins TRBV5-1 to TRBJ2-1, with D tentatively TRBD2 (6 bases). The CDR3 has 17 residues. From germline, CDR1 is SGHRS and CDR2 YFSETQ. The ends were cut back, 0 bases at V and 1 base at J, with 14 bases in the middle. CDR3 DNA sequence: TGCGCCAGCAGCTTGGTTAGGGCGGGGCGGTCCTACAATGAGCAGTTCTTC. Its protein product is CASSLVRAGRSYNEQFF.

This chain uses TRBV10-2 with TRBJ2-5; tentatively, D is TRBD1 or TRBD2 (6 bases each). Trimming cost V 7 bases and J 3 bases, with 21 bases left between them. CDR1 and CDR2 from the germline V gene are WSHSY and SAAADI. This CDR3 comprises 16 residues. The CDR3 loop is CASKRGRGGREETQYF. In DNA, the CDR3 is TGCGCCAGCAAAAGAGGACGAGGGGGGCGAGAAGAGACCCAGTACTTC.

Only one count was recorded for this clonotype. The chain joins TRBV6-6 to TRBJ1-3; D gene ambiguous. CDR3 size: 15 residues. Germline assignment: CDR1 MNHNY and CDR2 SVGAGI (reference sequence). V was shortened by 5 bases and J by 4 bases, with 15 bases between the two germline ends. This CDR3 is CASSAGPGRGNTIYF. For the CDR3, the DNA is TGTGCCAGCAGTGCCGGGCCCGGGAGAGGAAACACCATATATTTT.

The chain recombines TRBV7-2 with TRBJ2-7, with TRBD1 matching over 8 bases. The germline gives CDR1 SGHTA, CDR2 FQGNSA. V shed 4 bases, J shed 6 bases, and the junction held 14 bases outside the gene matches. The CDR3 loop spans 16 amino acids. CDR3 sequence: CASSSHPTGGRPEQYF. In DNA form, the CDR3 reads TGTGCCAGCAGCTCCCATCCCACAGGGGGAAGGCCCGAGCAGTACTTC.